This T cell receptor (beta chain) was captured in a study of spatial heterogeneity in lung cancer. Background on the study: Detected beta-chain sequences consistently exceeded alpha-chain sequences. As counted in raw reads, each unique TCR and UMI combination appeared more than ten times on average.

The time point denotes: sample taken at primary tumor resection. Sequencing was performed on whole RNA extracted from tumor and nontumor lung tissue, or from frozen PBMC, and the material was left unsorted. CDR1 KGHDR and CDR2 SFDVKD come from the germline V gene. There are 11 residues in the CDR3. Trimming left V 7 bases short and J 5 bases short, with 7 bases between. In the library, each TCR cDNA molecule bore its own unique molecular identifier. Using its own MiXCR run on the 5' RACE reads, TCRdb lists one record per CDR3 protein. In the table there are just under 40,000 distinct CDR3 sequences, around 5.8% of which are singletons. This clonotype has at least ten counts.

The receptor was derived from a male donor with early-stage non-small cell lung cancer. The source was PBMCs, collected at surgery. The chain joins TRBV24-1 to TRBJ1-1; D not certain. Here the CDR3 DNA reads TGTGCCACCAGGGGCGATACTGAAGCTTTCTTT. Translation gives CATRGDTEAFF.